These T cell receptor beta chains were read from a single sample in a study of cytomegalovirus exposure and HLA in healthy donors. The assay was immunoSEQ multiplex PCR, and TCRdb's table has in-frame clones only and misses some. The sample lists over 40,000 clones, around 90% seen once, with around 8% in the top ten. The sequencing sample was made of PBMCs. The origin of the receptors is a woman between 40 and 50 years old in good health and CMV-seropositive. Each CDR3 is given with its conserved first and last residue. The D gene is left open where the match is weak. Clone size appears in some rows only: once, few, many, or a class for an expanded clone.

>TRBJ1-2|TRBD1|15|TRBV28|-
TGTGCCAGCACATACCCACAGGGGGCGCGAAATGGCTACACCTTC
CASTYPQGARNGYTF
>TRBJ1-2|-|10|TRBV20-1|few
TGCAGTGCTCCCAGCTATGGCTACACCTTC
CSAPSYGYTF
>TRBJ1-4|-|13|TRBV7-9|-
TGTGCCAGCAGTCGTAGTTCTAATGAAAAACTGTTTTTT
CASSRSSNEKLFF
>TRBJ2-5|TRBD1|14|TRBV18|-
TGTGCCAGCTCACCGGGACAGGGAAAGGAGACCCAGTACTTC
CASSPGQGKETQYF
>TRBJ1-2|TRBD1|16|TRBV6-6|-
TGTGCCAGCAGTTACTCGGGCAGGGGGGCGCAGCATGGCTACACCTTC
CASSYSGRGAQHGYTF
>TRBJ2-3|TRBD2|13|TRBV2|few
TGTGCCAGCAGTGGGGAGGGATTGGATACGCAGTATTTT
CASSGEGLDTQYF
>TRBJ2-1|-|14|TRBV6-6|-
TGTGCCAGCAGTTACGGGAGCTCCTACAATGAGCAGTTCTTC
CASSYGSSYNEQFF
>TRBJ2-7|TRBD1|14|TRBV6-1|-
TGTGCCAGCAGTGCTGGACAGGGGAAGTACGAGCAGTACTTC
CASSAGQGKYEQYF
>TRBJ2-7|TRBD2|12|TRBV29-1|-
TGCAGCGTTGAAAAGCGGGAGGGCCTAATTTACTTC
CSVEKREGLIYF
>TRBJ2-7|TRBD1|15|TRBV6-1|-
TGTGCCAGCAGTGCAATGACAGGGGATTCCTACGAGCAGTACTTC
CASSAMTGDSYEQYF
>TRBJ1-2|TRBD1|16|TRBV14|-
TGTGCCAGCAGCCAAGGGGGGACAGCGCTGGACTATGGCTACACCTTC
CASSQGGTALDYGYTF
>TRBJ2-2|-|12|TRBV27|-
TGTGCCAGCAGGGAGTACACCGGGGAGCTGTTTTTT
CASREYTGELFF
>TRBJ2-7|-|14|TRBV5-1|-
TGCGCCAGCAGCTCCGGAGAGGTTACCTACGAGCAGTACTTC
CASSSGEVTYEQYF
>TRBJ1-1|TRBD1|14|TRBV27|-
TGTGCCAGCAGCCTTTACAGGGGGAACACTGAAGCTTTCTTT
CASSLYRGNTEAFF
>TRBJ1-1|TRBD1|13|TRBV18|-
TGTGCCAGCTCGACAGGGGGGGGCACTGAAGCTTTCTTT
CASSTGGGTEAFF
>TRBJ2-4|-|13|TRBV7-9|-
TGTGCCAGCAGTTTTACAGAGAAAAACATTCAGTACTTC
CASSFTEKNIQYF
>TRBJ1-2|-|14|TRBV14|-
TGTGCCAGCAGCCAACAGAAACCTTTCTATGGCTACACCTTC
CASSQQKPFYGYTF
>TRBJ1-3|-|15|TRBV6-1|-
TGTGCCAGCACTTCTAGACAGCGAACTGGAAACACCATATATTTT
CASTSRQRTGNTIYF
>TRBJ2-3|-|15|TRBV7-9|-
TGTGCCAGCGGAAGGGAGATGACTAGCACAGATACGCAGTATTTT
CASGREMTSTDTQYF
>TRBJ1-1|-|14|TRBV7-8|once
TGTGCCAGCAGCCTCACGGGGGGAAATACTGAAGCTTTCTTT
CASSLTGGNTEAFF
>TRBJ2-1|TRBD2|16|TRBV29-1|once
TGCAGCGTTGCGGGGGGGGAGAAGAGCTCCTACAATGAGCAGTTCTTC
CSVAGGEKSSYNEQFF
>TRBJ2-1|-|13|TRBV5-1|-
TGCGCCAGCAGCTCGGGACTTTCCAGTGAGCAGTTCTTC
CASSSGLSSEQFF
>TRBJ1-1|-|14|TRBV5-1|-
TGCGCCAGCAGCTTGGGGACAGTGAACACTGAAGCTTTCTTT
CASSLGTVNTEAFF
>TRBJ1-2|TRBD1|11|TRBV2|-
TGTGCCAGCACGCAGGGGGTTTCTTACACCTTC
CASTQGVSYTF
>TRBJ1-6|-|17|TRBV7-9|-
TGTGCCAGCAGCCACGTTGATGGGGGCTTCGGTAATTCACCCCTCCACTTT
CASSHVDGGFGNSPLHF
>TRBJ1-3|-|13|TRBV5-6|-
TGTGCCAGCGCGGGGGCAGGAGGAAACACCATATATTTT
CASAGAGGNTIYF
>TRBJ1-5|-|15|TRBV18|once
TGTGCCAGCTCAAATTTGGACAGCCGCAATCAGCCCCAGCATTTT
CASSNLDSRNQPQHF
>TRBJ2-7|-|11|TRBV20-1|-
TGCAGTGCCAGCGGGCCCTACGAGCAGTACTTC
CSASGPYEQYF
>TRBJ2-5|-|14|TRBV18|-
TGTGCCAGCTCACCGTCCAGCGCGAAAGAGACCCAGTACTTC
CASSPSSAKETQYF
>TRBJ2-7|-|15|TRBV7-9|-
TGTGCCAGCAGCTTCGTCTCAGGGGACCCCTACGAGCAGTACTTC
CASSFVSGDPYEQYF
>TRBJ2-2|TRBD1|15|TRBV6-5|few
TGTGCCAGCAGTTACGACAGGGGGAACACCGGGGAGCTGTTTTTT
CASSYDRGNTGELFF
>TRBJ1-3|-|14|TRBV10-1|-
TGCGCCAGCAGTTCTGACACCTCTGGAAACACCATATATTTT
CASSSDTSGNTIYF
>TRBJ1-2|TRBD1|15|TRBV6-5|-
TGTGCCAGCAGTACTAGGACAGGGAAGGCCGGTGGCTACACCTTC
CASSTRTGKAGGYTF
>TRBJ2-2|-|16|TRBV28|-
TGTGCCAGCAGTTTAGAGACGGGGACGAACACCGGGGAGCTGTTTTTT
CASSLETGTNTGELFF
>TRBJ2-7|-|14|TRBV11-2|once
TGTGCCAGCAGCTTAGCCCACTACTCCTACGAGCAGTACTTC
CASSLAHYSYEQYF
>TRBJ1-1|-|16|TRBV6-6|once
TGTGCCAGCAGTTACCCCCATTCGCCGGGGGGCCCTGAAGCTTTCTTT
CASSYPHSPGGPEAFF
>TRBJ2-7|TRBD2|15|TRBV15|-
TGTGCCACCAGCAGAGCCCTGACTAGCGTCTACGAGCAGTACTTC
CATSRALTSVYEQYF
>TRBJ1-3|-|16|TRBV18|-
TGTGCCAGCTCGCTAGATCTTTCTGGATCTGGAAACACCATATATTTT
CASSLDLSGSGNTIYF
>TRBJ1-2|TRBD1|15|TRBV2|-
TGTGCCAGCAGTGGCGGACAGGGGGCGCGGAATGGCTACACCTTC
CASSGGQGARNGYTF
>TRBJ1-5|-|13|TRBV2|-
TGTGCCAGCAGCGAGAAAGGCAGGCAGCCCCAGCATTTT
CASSEKGRQPQHF
>TRBJ1-1|TRBD1|13|TRBV10-3|-
TGTGCCATCAGTGAGGCATACAGGGGTGAAGCTTTCTTT
CAISEAYRGEAFF
>TRBJ2-5|TRBD2|17|TRBV15|-
TGTGCCACCAGCAGAGGGGGTCTAGCGGGCAAGCAAGAGACCCAGTACTTC
CATSRGGLAGKQETQYF
>TRBJ2-5|TRBD2|21|TRBV5-1|-
TGCGCCAGCAGCTTGGCCCGGGGGGATGAAGCTGGGTCCTTAGAAAAAGAGACCCAGTACTTC
CASSLARGDEAGSLEKETQYF
>TRBJ1-2|-|14|TRBV5-1|-
TGCGCCAGCAGCTTGGACGGACATAACTATGGCTACACCTTC
CASSLDGHNYGYTF
>TRBJ1-5|-|15|TRBV5-6|-
TGTGCCAGCAGCTCGAGGTGGTGGGGCAATCAGCCCCAGCATTTT
CASSSRWWGNQPQHF
>TRBJ1-4|-|11|TRBV28|-
TGTGCCAGCAGTGGGTCCCGGAGACTGTTTTTT
CASSGSRRLFF
>TRBJ1-2|-|13|TRBV29-1|-
TGCAGCATCCGTGAGGCAGGGGCCTATGGCTACACCTTC
CSIREAGAYGYTF
>TRBJ2-7|TRBD2|14|TRBV7-3|-
TGTGCCAGCAGCTCCGGGACTAGCGTGGCCGAGCAGTACTTC
CASSSGTSVAEQYF
>TRBJ2-1|-|11|TRBV28|-
TGTGCCAGCAGTTTATTTTCTTCTCAGTTCTTC
CASSLFSSQFF